This TCR beta chain was captured in a study of tumor-infiltrating lymphocytes in localized non-small cell lung cancer. The CDR3 length is 14 residues. After removal of 1 base from V and 3 bases from J, the junction contained 3 bases not matched to a gene. Germline-derived CDR1 and CDR2 are SGHTA and FQGNSA. The table came from immunoSEQ multiplex PCR; TCRdb's copy has only in-frame clones and leaves some out. This repertoire shows approximately 10,000 clones, 84% found once; its top ten account for approximately 8.4%. The rearrangement links TRBV7-2 to TRBJ2-7; 7 bases line up with TRBD2. The clonotype comes from a human donor with non-small cell lung cancer. Sequencing was performed on lung tumor tissue. The CDR3 is CASSLGAGLYEQYF. CDR3 nucleotides: TGTGCCAGCAGCTTAGGAGCGGGGCTCTACGAGCAGTACTTC.